The rows below give T cell receptor beta chains drawn from one sample of a study of OX40 agonist ivuxolimab in advanced cancers. Produced via immunoSEQ multiplex PCR; TCRdb's table is partial and in-frame only. Found here are approximately 60,000 clones, 88% of them singletons; the top ten hold roughly 10%. The specimen was CD4+ or CD8+ T cells sorted from blood, collected in a trial of the OX40 agonist ivuxolimab. These receptors were collected from an adult with an advanced solid tumor such as melanoma, head and neck, liver or kidney cancer. Each CDR3 is given with its conserved first and last residue. Fields, in order: D gene, CDR3 length, clone size, J gene, V gene, CDR3 protein, CDR3 DNA. The D gene is left open where the match is weak. Expanded clones get a size class; other rows say once, few or many, or leave the size out.

.	12	.	TRBJ1-2	TRBV27	CASSLEGDGYTF	TGTGCCAGCAGTTTGGAAGGGGACGGCTACACCTTC
.	17	.	TRBJ2-6	TRBV14	CASSQETGFSGANVLTF	TGTGCCAGCAGCCAAGAAACAGGTTTCTCTGGGGCCAACGTCCTGACTTTC
TRBD1	12	.	TRBJ1-1	TRBV7-9	CASSYGQVEAFF	TGTGCCAGCAGTTATGGACAGGTGGAAGCTTTCTTT
.	14	.	TRBJ1-2	TRBV18	CASSPEGLDYGYTF	TGTGCCAGCTCACCAGAGGGGCTTGACTATGGCTACACCTTC
.	15	.	TRBJ2-1	TRBV12-5	CASGLQGEAYNEQFF	TGTGCTAGTGGTTTGCAGGGGGAGGCTTACAATGAGCAGTTCTTC
TRBD2	19	.	TRBJ2-2	TRBV2	CASEGLHGTSGSYVGELFF	TGTGCCAGCGAAGGGCTACACGGGACTAGCGGGAGTTACGTCGGGGAGCTGTTTTTT
.	14	.	TRBJ2-5	TRBV5-6	CASSLAAGQETQYF	TGTGCCAGCAGCTTGGCCGCAGGTCAAGAGACCCAGTACTTC
.	17	few	TRBJ2-5	TRBV19	CASSQDGFLGGQETQYF	TGTGCCAGTTCACAGGACGGGTTTTTGGGAGGACAAGAGACCCAGTACTTC
.	14	.	TRBJ1-1	TRBV4-1	CASSQQPGQDEAFF	TGCGCCAGCAGCCAGCAACCAGGGCAGGATGAAGCTTTCTTT
TRBD2	16	.	TRBJ2-3	TRBV4-3	CASSQGLAGGTDTQYF	TGCGCCAGCAGCCAGGGACTAGCGGGAGGGACAGATACGCAGTATTTT
TRBD2	16	.	TRBJ2-1	TRBV7-9	CASSPAGLAGYNEQFF	TGTGCCAGCAGCCCAGCGGGACTAGCGGGTTACAATGAGCAGTTCTTC
.	13	.	TRBJ2-1	TRBV15	CATSRKGYNEQFF	TGTGCCACCAGCAGGAAGGGATACAATGAGCAGTTCTTC
.	12	.	TRBJ1-2	TRBV6-1	CASSEYREGYTF	TGTGCCAGCAGTGAGTACAGGGAAGGCTACACCTTC
.	13	medium-sized	TRBJ1-6	TRBV6-6	CASSSGGNSPLHF	TGTGCCAGCAGCTCCGGGGGCAATTCACCCCTCCACTTT
.	12	few	TRBJ1-1	TRBV28	CASSFLNTEAFF	TGTGCCAGCAGTTTCCTGAACACTGAAGCTTTCTTT
.	14	.	TRBJ2-7	TRBV6-5	CASSQEDSIDEQYF	TGTGCCAGCAGCCAAGAGGACAGTATAGACGAGCAGTACTTC
.	14	.	TRBJ1-4	TRBV11-2	CASSPAPGREKLFF	TGTGCCAGCAGCCCTGCCCCCGGTAGGGAAAAACTGTTTTTT
TRBD1	15	.	TRBJ2-2	TRBV29-1	CSAQAGQGAPGELFF	TGCAGCGCCCAAGCGGGACAGGGGGCTCCCGGGGAGCTGTTTTTT
.	13	.	TRBJ2-2	TRBV19	CAITGTETGELFF	TGTGCCATCACCGGGACGGAGACCGGGGAGCTGTTTTTT
.	13	.	TRBJ1-1	TRBV19	CASSIGPITEAFF	TGTGCCAGTAGTATCGGGCCAATCACTGAAGCTTTCTTT
.	14	.	TRBJ1-5	TRBV5-4	CASSLEGYNQPQHF	TGTGCCAGCAGCTTGGAGGGCTACAATCAGCCCCAGCATTTT
TRBD1	15	once	TRBJ1-2	TRBV5-6	CASSPGQGTNYGYTF	TGTGCCAGCAGCCCAGGACAGGGAACGAACTATGGCTACACCTTC
TRBD1	14	.	TRBJ1-2	TRBV27	CASSSWDRGHGYTF	TGTGCCAGCAGTTCATGGGACAGGGGGCATGGCTACACCTTC
.	12	.	TRBJ2-7	TRBV5-6	CASSSYSSEQYF	TGTGCCAGCAGCTCATACTCGAGTGAGCAGTACTTC
.	15	once	TRBJ1-1	TRBV5-6	CASSSPHREGTEAFF	TGTGCCAGCAGCTCCCCACACCGGGAGGGGACTGAAGCTTTCTTT
.	15	many	TRBJ1-3	TRBV28	CASRPAGYSGNTIYF	TGTGCCAGCAGGCCTGCGGGGTACTCTGGAAACACCATATATTTT
.	9	.	TRBJ1-2	TRBV6-1	CATFYGYTF	TGTGCCACTTTTTATGGCTACACCTTC
.	15	.	TRBJ2-7	TRBV4-1	CASSQVWNVDYEQYF	TGCGCCAGCAGCCAAGTCTGGAATGTTGACTACGAGCAGTACTTC
.	11	.	TRBJ1-1	TRBV27	CASLWGYEAFF	TGTGCCAGCTTGTGGGGTTATGAAGCTTTCTTT
.	11	.	TRBJ1-5	TRBV5-3	CARSLGVNQHF	TGTGCCAGAAGCTTGGGCGTAAATCAGCATTTT
TRBD2	16	.	TRBJ2-4	TRBV30	CAWSPEDSGSRDIQYF	TGTGCCTGGAGTCCTGAGGATAGCGGGAGTCGGGACATTCAGTACTTC
TRBD2	16	.	TRBJ2-7	TRBV27	CASSLSGSGSSYEQYF	TGTGCCAGCAGTTTATCGGGTAGCGGGAGCTCCTACGAGCAGTACTTC
TRBD1	14	.	TRBJ1-2	TRBV7-9	CASSFPGQGYGYTF	TGTGCCAGCAGCTTTCCGGGACAGGGCTATGGCTACACCTTC
TRBD2	13	.	TRBJ2-3	TRBV10-1	CASSGTTADTQYF	TGCGCCAGCAGCGGGACTACCGCAGATACGCAGTATTTT
.	16	.	TRBJ1-1	TRBV6-5	CASSYSKYLLNTEAFF	TGTGCCAGCAGTTACTCGAAGTACCTACTGAACACTGAAGCTTTCTTT
.	15	.	TRBJ2-7	TRBV28	CASSLRATIVNEQYF	TGTGCCAGCAGTTTAAGGGCCACCATCGTTAATGAGCAGTACTTC
.	11	medium-sized	TRBJ1-1	TRBV4-1	CASRENTEAFF	TGCGCCAGCAGGGAGAACACTGAAGCTTTCTTT
.	13	.	TRBJ1-2	TRBV6-5	CASSPGQVFGYTF	TGTGCCAGCAGTCCCGGGCAGGTCTTTGGCTACACCTTC
.	12	.	TRBJ2-3	TRBV19	CASSIGGDTQYF	TGTGCCAGTAGTATAGGGGGAGATACGCAGTATTTT
TRBD1	14	.	TRBJ1-1	TRBV27	CASSQGQGNTEAFF	TGTGCCAGCAGTCAGGGACAGGGGAACACTGAAGCTTTCTTT
TRBD1	15	.	TRBJ2-7	TRBV7-2	CASSPSGTGSHEQYF	TGTGCCAGCAGCCCATCCGGGACAGGGTCCCACGAGCAGTACTTC
.	13	.	TRBJ1-1	TRBV29-1	CSVVPRGDTEAFF	TGCAGCGTTGTCCCCCGTGGGGACACTGAAGCTTTCTTT
.	12	.	TRBJ2-3	TRBV27	CASSSGTDTQYF	TGTGCCAGCAGTTCCGGCACAGATACGCAGTATTTT
TRBD2	15	.	TRBJ2-1	TRBV7-3	CASSSTGGSYNEQFF	TGTGCCAGCAGCTCAACGGGAGGGTCCTACAATGAGCAGTTCTTC